A selection of T cell receptor beta chains follows, all from one sample in a study of Graves' ophthalmopathy and Graves' hyperthyroidism. TCRdb reanalysed the multiplex PCR reads using MiXCR and keeps one entry per CDR3 protein. The data contain around 660,000 distinct CDR3 sequences, 35% to 50% of them seen just once; the ten biggest clones take up over 2.5%. Sequenced material: peripheral blood. Receptor source: an adult man with Graves' ophthalmopathy. Both conserved end residues are part of each CDR3. D genes are given only for firm matches. Some rows mark clone size as missing; the rest say once, few, many or name a class of expanded clone.

>many|TRBV2|TRBD1|TRBJ1-4
TGTGCCAGCAGAAGACCGGGACAGGGGGCAACTAATGAAAAACTGTTTTTT
CASRRPGQGATNEKLFF
>-|TRBV25-1|TRBD1|TRBJ2-1
TGTGCCAGCAGGGGACAGGGCTCCTACAATGAGCAGTTCTTC
CASRGQGSYNEQFF
>many|TRBV9|TRBD2|TRBJ2-5
TGTGCCAGCAGCGTTGGCTTGCTGGGACTAGCGGGTGGAGAGACCCAGTACTTC
CASSVGLLGLAGGETQYF
>many|TRBV19|-|TRBJ1-5
TGTGCCAGTAGTAAATTTGCAGGGCTGAGCAATCAGCCCCAGCATTTT
CASSKFAGLSNQPQHF
>-|TRBV6-7|-|TRBJ1-1
TGTGCCAGCAGTTACTCACGACAGAAAGGGCGTAAGGTTGACACTGAAGCTTTCTTT
CASSYSRQKGRKVDTEAFF
>few|TRBV5-1|-|TRBJ1-1
TGTGCCAGCAGCTTATCGGGGGGCGGATTGGGCACTGAAGCTTTCTTT
CASSLSGGGLGTEAFF
>many|TRBV2|-|TRBJ2-5
TGTGCCAGCAGCCCCGGGGCTAGGGAGACCCAGTACTTC
CASSPGARETQYF
>many|TRBV20-1|TRBD1|TRBJ2-7
TGCAGTGCTACCGACAGGGGGTACGAGCAGTACTTC
CSATDRGYEQYF
>-|TRBV7-9|TRBD1|TRBJ1-1
TGTGCCAGCAGCTTCGGGGGGGGACAGGGCACTGAAGCTTTCTTT
CASSFGGGQGTEAFF
>few|TRBV11-2|-|TRBJ2-2
TGTGCCAGCAGCTTTCCGGCGAACACCGGGGAGCTGTTTTTT
CASSFPANTGELFF
>-|TRBV14|-|TRBJ2-5
TGTGCCAGCTCACCTCTCCGGGCGGCGGGAGAGACCCAGTACTTC
CASSPLRAAGETQYF
>-|TRBV15|TRBD1|TRBJ1-2
TGTGCCACCAGCAGTGTAGGACAGGGGGTGAGTGGCTACACCTTC
CATSSVGQGVSGYTF
>-|TRBV12-3/TRBV12-4|TRBD1|TRBJ1-1
TGTGCCAGCAGCCACGAGACCAGGGGGCGTGTAGACACTGAAGCTTTCTTT
CASSHETRGRVDTEAFF
>many|TRBV10-3|-|TRBJ2-6
TGTGCCATCAGTGATGGGGGCTCTGGGGCCAACGTCCTGACTTTC
CAISDGGSGANVLTF
>few|TRBV4-3|-|TRBJ1-1
TGCGCCAGCAGCCACGACACGGTCTCTGAAGCTTTCTTT
CASSHDTVSEAFF
>-|TRBV24-1|TRBD1|TRBJ1-5
TGTGCCACCAGTACCTCGGGACAGGGGGATCAGCCCCAGCATTTT
CATSTSGQGDQPQHF
>once|TRBV2|-|TRBJ2-7
TGTGCCAGCAGGCCTGGACAGTCCTACGAGCAGTACTTC
CASRPGQSYEQYF
>-|TRBV10-3|-|TRBJ2-7
TGTGCCAGCAGTTACGTGTCGGTACCCTCCTCCGAGCAGTACTTC
CASSYVSVPSSEQYF
>-|TRBV10-3|TRBD1|TRBJ1-2
TGTGCCATCAGTGGGACAGGGATGGTCGGCTACACCTTC
CAISGTGMVGYTF
>many|TRBV7-2|-|TRBJ1-4
TGTGCCAGCAGCTCCGACTCAAAGTGGAATGAAAAACTGTTTTTT
CASSSDSKWNEKLFF
>many|TRBV5-7|-|TRBJ1-5
TGTGCCAGCAGCTTGGCGGGGCGCAATCAGCCCCAGCATTTT
CASSLAGRNQPQHF
>-|TRBV2|-|TRBJ1-3
TGTGCCAGCAGTGATTGGGAGGGCGGCACCATATATTTT
CASSDWEGGTIYF
>-|TRBV30|-|TRBJ2-5
TGTGCCTGGAGTGTGGGGGGCCAAGAGACCCAGTACTTC
CAWSVGGQETQYF
>many|TRBV7-9|-|TRBJ1-1
TGTGCCAGCAGTTACAGGGCGGGGGCCTGGGTCACTGAAGCTTTCTTT
CASSYRAGAWVTEAFF
>few|TRBV13|TRBD2|TRBJ2-7
TGTGCCAGCAGTCCTAGGACTAGCGGGCGCAGCTCCTACGAGCAGTACTTC
CASSPRTSGRSSYEQYF
>many|TRBV7-2|-|TRBJ1-3
TGTGCCAGCAGCGGCACTATACCCTCTGGAAACACCATATATTTT
CASSGTIPSGNTIYF
>-|TRBV7-2|TRBD1|TRBJ2-1
TGTGCCAGCTCGACAGGGTCCCACAATGAGCAGTTCTTC
CASSTGSHNEQFF
>-|TRBV25-1|-|TRBJ1-2
TGTGCCAGCAGCCAAGTAACCGCTGGACTAGCGGGGGGACATGGGTACACCTTC
CASSQVTAGLAGGHGYTF
>many|TRBV2|TRBD1|TRBJ2-5
TGTGCCAGCAGAGACCCAGGACAGGGGGTCAACTGGTACCAAGAGACCCAGTACTTC
CASRDPGQGVNWYQETQYF
>many|TRBV20-1|-|TRBJ1-2
TGCAGTGCTCCCGACAAACTCAGTTCGTATGGCTACACCTTC
CSAPDKLSSYGYTF
>once|TRBV2|-|TRBJ1-2
TGTGCCAGCAGCCTTATCCGGGGAAATGGCTACACCTTC
CASSLIRGNGYTF
>many|TRBV24-1|TRBD1|TRBJ2-2
TGTGCCACCAGTGATTCACAGGGGGAAAGCGGGGAGCTGTTTTTT
CATSDSQGESGELFF
>-|TRBV20-1|-|TRBJ2-7
TGCAGTGCTCTAGGGTTTTCCTACGAGCAGTACTTC
CSALGFSYEQYF
>many|TRBV5-1|-|TRBJ2-2
TGCGCCAGCAAAGACAGACCGAACACCGGGGAGCTGTTTTTT
CASKDRPNTGELFF
>-|TRBV7-2|-|TRBJ1-2
TGTGCCAGCAGCTTACTCCCTAGCGGCTACACCTTC
CASSLLPSGYTF
>-|TRBV12-5|TRBD2|TRBJ2-7
TGTGCTAGTGGTTTACGAACTAGCGGGAGCCACGAGCAGTACTTC
CASGLRTSGSHEQYF
>-|TRBV29-1|TRBD1|TRBJ1-2
TGCAGCGTTGAAGATCAACAGGGGGTAGTCACCTTC
CSVEDQQGVVTF
>-|TRBV7-9|-|TRBJ1-4
TGTGCCAGCAGCGAGCACGAAGAACTGTTTTTT
CASSEHEELFF
>-|TRBV7-2|TRBD1|TRBJ2-6
TGTGCCAGCAGCTCGGGACAGGGTGGCAACGTCCTGACTTTC
CASSSGQGGNVLTF
>many|TRBV9|TRBD1|TRBJ1-2
TGTGCCAGCAGCACCGGGACAGGTCGTGGCTACACCTTC
CASSTGTGRGYTF
>few|TRBV6-5|-|TRBJ1-1
TGTGCCAGCAGGGACAGCTTGAACACTGAAGCTTTCTTT
CASRDSLNTEAFF
>many|TRBV10-3|TRBD1|TRBJ1-3
TGTGCCATCAGCCCAGACAGGGGGCTCTCTGGAAACACCATATATTTT
CAISPDRGLSGNTIYF
>many|TRBV6-5|TRBD1|TRBJ1-2
TGTGCCAGCAGTTACTCGGGACAGCCCTATGGCTACACCTTC
CASSYSGQPYGYTF
>once|TRBV7-9|TRBD2|TRBJ2-3
TGTGCCAGCAGCCCACTAGGAAGCGGGAGTGCAGATACGCAGTATTTT
CASSPLGSGSADTQYF
>-|TRBV20-1|-|TRBJ1-2
TGCAGTGCGCGGACAGCCTATGGCTACACCTTC
CSARTAYGYTF
>-|TRBV9|TRBD2|TRBJ2-2
TGTGCCAGCAGTGGCGAGACTAGCCTCGCCGGGGAGCTGTTTTTT
CASSGETSLAGELFF